The table lists the clone carrying this TCR beta chain with many counts. As yet, its antigen is unknown. The germline V gene has CDR1 LGHDT and CDR2 YNNKEL (reference sequence). Deletions cut 4 bases from V and 2 bases from J, with 13 bases between. The CDR3 has 15 residues. TCRdb processed the 5' RACE reads anew with MiXCR; each CDR3 protein has one entry. The table lists 80,000 to 100,000 distinct CDR3 sequences, just under 9% of them singletons. This entry comes from a study of CD8 T cells in ankylosing spondylitis. Study-wide findings and caveats: Those disease-linked clones were CD8+; they were also relatively rare in peripheral blood. There was reportedly significant enrichment of clones that were disease-linked in matched ankylosing spondylitis synovial fluid. Apparently characteristic of ankylosing spondylitis blood was a TCR beta motif (roughly eight highly homologous variants).

This chain links TRBV3-1 with TRBJ2-3; no clear D gene. The sequence was collected from a male donor with ankylosing spondylitis or in good health (not recorded which). The specimen was blood, either unsorted or a sorted T cell fraction (not recorded which). CDR3 amino acids: CASSPPVPSTDTQYF. The CDR3 DNA reads as TGTGCCAGCAGCCCTCCCGTCCCCTCCACAGATACGCAGTATTTT.